This TCR beta chain was recovered during a study of regulatory T cells in long-lasting Graves disease (dated by TCRdb to about 2021). Describing the broader study: Newly diagnosed Graves' disease patients had taken antithyroid drugs for less than 3 months. Patients with persistent Graves' disease were compared with patients with newly diagnosed Graves' disease using TCR sequencing and RNA sequencing of peripheral blood. A total of around 35 samples underwent TCR sequencing: some 13 from persistent and around 20 from newly diagnosed Graves' disease patients. The study was registered as a clinical trial and conducted in China. Overall study results and their limits: Because the primary lesion, thyroid tissue, could not be accessed, the study looked at peripheral blood alone. Lower TCR Shannon entropy and fewer highly expanded clones were observed in persistent Graves' disease patients than in newly diagnosed patients, which suggested clonal expansion. Sequencing and analysis were restricted to the TCR beta chain. A larger number of public clonotypes was shared among persistent patients (about 2,700) than among newly diagnosed patients (around 890). TRBV28, TRBJ1-2 and TRBJ2-5 were preferentially used in persistent disease, while TRBV20-1 and TRBJ2-1 were favored in newly diagnosed disease. The authors acknowledged the small sample size as a limitation that may reduce accuracy.

The CDR3 numbers 16 residues from cysteine through phenylalanine. Only CDR3 DNA remains: 48 bases, in frame from the first base. The germline V gene (reference sequence) yields SEHNR for CDR1 and FQNEAQ for CDR2. Ends trimmed: V by 5 bases, J by 1 base; bases unmatched to a gene: 6. In this sample, this clonotype turned up many times. The clone's antigen remains unknown. No base quality values were provided; no much bigger clone lies one nucleotide off. The label giving this sample's time point can be read as: newly diagnosed GD, antithyroid drugs for less than 3 months. RNA was extracted from PBMCs in TRIzol for both TCR sequencing and RNA sequencing. Graves' disease was diagnosed according to American Thyroid Association guidelines. Patients were recruited from an endocrinology department in Xi'an, China. Each patient gave 7 to 9.5 milliliters of peripheral blood, collected in an EDTA anticoagulant tube. Ficoll Paque Plus density gradient separation was used to isolate PBMCs, and no additional T cell sorting was done. An Agilent 2100 Bioanalyzer and agarose gel were used to assess RNA quality, and a NanoDrop 2000 was used to measure RNA concentration.

Preparation of the library involved multiplex PCR. The data were produced on an Illumina HiSeq 4000. To build TCR beta libraries, CDR3 regions were amplified by Arm-PCR using iRepertoire HTBI primers. Before sequencing, the PCR products went through gel purification. As for the authors' bioinformatics: A total of 62 TRBV and approximately 13 TRBJ segments were identified across samples and were used for gene usage analysis of CDR3 amino acid clonotypes. Filtered high-quality paired reads were merged into contigs using COPE and FqMerger. Contigs were aligned with BLAST to IMGT TRBV, TRBD and TRBJ reference genes, and CDR3 was defined per IMGT. Clonotypes above 0.1% frequency were classified as highly expanded clones. Shannon entropy was used to measure repertoire diversity, and the Gini coefficient was used to measure V-J evenness. Clonotypes shared by more than one individual were considered public. TCRdb ran its own pipeline on the public reads, namely fastp trimming at Q25 and MiXCR clone calling, and kept in-frame beta chains. Here each entry gathers all rows of one CDR3 protein and keeps the most common genes and DNA. Clone size and V and J calls follow TCRdb, not the original study. The sample data list 250,000 to 300,000 distinct CDR3 sequences, and around a sixth of these were observed just once. The top ten hold approximately 14% of the sample.

These data are also associated with another study on T cells in Graves' hyperthyroidism and ophthalmopathy. Looking at the second paper: Stable Graves' hyperthyroidism was defined as the absence of progression to ophthalmopathy over 18 months of follow-up. Hyperthyroidism patients were newly diagnosed, with disease duration under 2 months, and aged 18 to 65 years. Patients with uncontrolled infections, other autoimmune diseases, pregnancy or lactation were excluded. Clinical symptoms, serum thyroxine and TRAb, thyroid ultrasound, and orbital computed tomography formed the basis for the diagnoses. The first round of RT-PCR for the TCR CDR3 was performed with the HTBI primer set and the Qiagen OneStep RT-PCR kit. Blood samples also contained most of the expanded thyroid clonotypes (frequency above 0.001), which suggests that blood repertoires may reflect thyroid immune responses. In cross-validation, a model built on a 13 V-J signature told ophthalmopathy apart from stable hyperthyroidism with 87.88% sensitivity and about 81% specificity, and in testing the same model reached 80%/75%. In validation, the model predicted progression to ophthalmopathy with 55% to 71% sensitivity and roughly 72% specificity, a median of about six months before onset. To identify TCR V-J signatures that set the groups apart, the researchers used a discovery cohort of 100 patients, made up of 40 to 45 with Graves' ophthalmopathy and 57 with stable Graves' hyperthyroidism. An independent validation cohort of around 19 hyperthyroidism patients and more than 15 patients who later progressed to ophthalmopathy tested prospective prediction of ophthalmopathy. The 100 discovery patients were randomly split 7:3 into training and test sets. The study also compared thyroid tissue and blood T-cell repertoires from more than 5 Graves' hyperthyroidism patients. Following sampling, methimazole starting at 30 mg daily was given to hyperthyroidism patients, and high-dose intravenous methylprednisolone was given to ophthalmopathy patients. Libraries were constructed in a second round of multiplex PCR, after which size selection and purification were performed. Paired-end sequencing of the libraries was performed with 100 bp reads on an Illumina HiSeq2000. SOAPnuke was used to process the raw data, throwing out any read that contained adapters or uncalled bases, had a mean Phred below 15, or lacked an exact constant-primer or identifier match. High-quality paired reads were merged with COPE v1.2.5, and unique nucleotide sequences were defined as clonotypes. MiTCR v1.1 was used to align clonotypes to the IMGT TRBV, TRBD and TRBJ reference segments. The analysis was restricted to V-J combinations with a frequency above 0.0001, which together covered 99.2% of the repertoires. A TCS score was defined as the ratio between F50 (clonal expansion) and ExV (chaos), using BLOSUM62-based TCRdist between CDR3 peptides within each V-J. Welch's t-statistics and random forest reduced some 510 V-J features to 10 to 15, which were used in a naive Bayes classifier (R e1071). No statistical method was used to fix the sample size in advance, and group allocation was not hidden from the investigators. The paper describes TCR Vbeta CDR3 sequencing of roughly 130 peripheral blood samples, made up of roughly 40 ophthalmopathy patients, more than 70 hyperthyroidism patients and 17 progressor patients.

Sequenced here: peripheral blood mononuclear cells (PBMCs), sampled at new diagnosis, from a patient treated with antithyroid drugs. Recombination joined TRBV7-9 with TRBJ2-1, with TRBD2 identical over 9 junction bases. The sequence came from a woman aged 25 to 45 with Graves disease. Donor details come from another sample of the same person, matched by shared clones. The bases read TGTGCCAGCAGCCCCCCGGGACTAGCTTCCTACAATGAGCAGTTCTTC. Its amino acids are CASSPPGLASYNEQFF.